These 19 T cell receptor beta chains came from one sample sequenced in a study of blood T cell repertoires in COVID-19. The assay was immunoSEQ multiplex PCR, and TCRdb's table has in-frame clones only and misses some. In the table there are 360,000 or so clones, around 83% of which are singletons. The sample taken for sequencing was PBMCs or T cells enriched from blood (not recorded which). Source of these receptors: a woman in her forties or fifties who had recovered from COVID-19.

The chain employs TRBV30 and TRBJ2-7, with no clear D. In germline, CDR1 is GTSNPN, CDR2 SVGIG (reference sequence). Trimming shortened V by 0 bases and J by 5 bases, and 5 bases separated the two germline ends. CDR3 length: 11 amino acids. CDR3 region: CAWSVRDEQYF. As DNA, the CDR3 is TGTGCCTGGAGTGTTCGGGACGAGCAGTACTTC. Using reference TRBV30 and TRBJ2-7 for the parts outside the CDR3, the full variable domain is SQTIHQWPATLVQPVGSPLSLECTVEGTSNPNLYWYRQAAGRGLQLLFYSVGIGQISSEVPQNLSASRPQDRQFILSSKKLLLSDSGFYLCAWSVRDEQYFGPGTRLTVT.

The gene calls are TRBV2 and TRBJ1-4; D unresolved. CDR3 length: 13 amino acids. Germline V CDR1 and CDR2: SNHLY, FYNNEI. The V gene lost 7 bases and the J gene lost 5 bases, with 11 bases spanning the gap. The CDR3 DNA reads TGTGCCAGCACGTACAGAGTGAATGAAAAACTGTTTTTT. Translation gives CASTYRVNEKLFF.

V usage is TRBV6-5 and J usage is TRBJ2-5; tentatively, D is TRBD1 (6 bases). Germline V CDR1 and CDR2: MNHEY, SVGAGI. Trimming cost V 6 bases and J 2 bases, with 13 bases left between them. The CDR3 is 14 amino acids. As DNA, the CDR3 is TGTGCCAGCAGCCCGGGACAAGCTCAAGAGACCCAGTACTTC. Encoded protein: CASSPGQAQETQYF.

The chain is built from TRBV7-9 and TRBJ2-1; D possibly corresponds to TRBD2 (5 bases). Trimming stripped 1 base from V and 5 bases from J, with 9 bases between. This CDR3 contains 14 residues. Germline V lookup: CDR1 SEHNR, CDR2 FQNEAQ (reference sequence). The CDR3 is CASSLVRADNEQFF. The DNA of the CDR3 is TGTGCCAGCAGCTTAGTGCGGGCCGACAATGAGCAGTTCTTC.

CDR3 residues: CASSQVFPPGAFF. The DNA of the CDR3 is TGTGCCAGCAGCCAAGTCTTCCCTCCCGGGGCTTTCTTT. This chain uses TRBV3-1 (or the pseudogene TRBV3-2) with TRBJ1-1; no clear D gene. The CDR3 length is 13 residues. Germline CDR1 is LGHDT and CDR2 is YNNKEL (reference sequence). V dropped 1 base and J dropped 11 bases, with 14 bases sitting between them.

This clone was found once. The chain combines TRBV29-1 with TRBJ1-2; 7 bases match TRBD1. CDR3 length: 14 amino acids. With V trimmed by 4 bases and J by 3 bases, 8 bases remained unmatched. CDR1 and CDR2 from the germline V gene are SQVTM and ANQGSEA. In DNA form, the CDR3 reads TGCAGCGTTGGAGGACAGGCGGAGTACTATGGCTACACCTTC. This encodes CSVGGQAEYYGYTF.

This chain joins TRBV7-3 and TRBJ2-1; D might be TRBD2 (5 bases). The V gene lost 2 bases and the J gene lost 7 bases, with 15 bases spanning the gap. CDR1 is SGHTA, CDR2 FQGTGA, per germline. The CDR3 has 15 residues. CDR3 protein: CASSLVAGGGNEQFF. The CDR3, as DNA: TGTGCCAGCAGCTTAGTGGCAGGCGGCGGGAATGAGCAGTTCTTC.

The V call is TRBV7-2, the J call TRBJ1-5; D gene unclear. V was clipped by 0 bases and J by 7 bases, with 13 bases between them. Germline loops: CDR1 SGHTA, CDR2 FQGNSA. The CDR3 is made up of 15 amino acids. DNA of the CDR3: TGTGCCAGCAGCTTAGCGTCCGGTGAGGGACAGCCCCAGCATTTT. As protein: CASSLASGEGQPQHF. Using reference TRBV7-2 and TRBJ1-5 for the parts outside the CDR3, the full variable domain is GAGVSQSPSNKVTEKGKDVELRCDPISGHTALYWYRQSLGQGLEFLIYFQGNSAPDKSGLPSDRFSAERTGGSVSTLTIQRTQQEDSAVYLCASSLASGEGQPQHFGDGTRLSIL.

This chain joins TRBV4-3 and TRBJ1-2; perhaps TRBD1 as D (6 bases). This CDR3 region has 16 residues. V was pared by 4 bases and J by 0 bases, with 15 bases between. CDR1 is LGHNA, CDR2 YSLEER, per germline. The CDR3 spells CASSPGAGATNYGYTF. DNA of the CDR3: TGCGCCAGCAGCCCCGGGGCAGGGGCTACTAACTATGGCTACACCTTC.

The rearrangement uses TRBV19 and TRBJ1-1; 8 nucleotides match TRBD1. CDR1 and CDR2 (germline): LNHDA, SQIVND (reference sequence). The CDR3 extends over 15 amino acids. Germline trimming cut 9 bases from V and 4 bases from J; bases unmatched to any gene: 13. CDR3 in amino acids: CASRSAGGVRTEAFF. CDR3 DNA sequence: TGTGCCAGCAGGTCGGCAGGGGGCGTTCGCACTGAAGCTTTCTTT.

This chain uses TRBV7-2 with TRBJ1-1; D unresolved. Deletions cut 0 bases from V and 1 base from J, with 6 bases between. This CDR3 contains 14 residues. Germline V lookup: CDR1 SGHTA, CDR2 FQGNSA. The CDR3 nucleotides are TGTGCCAGCAGCTTAGCGCTGAGGAACACTGAAGCTTTCTTT. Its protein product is CASSLALRNTEAFF.

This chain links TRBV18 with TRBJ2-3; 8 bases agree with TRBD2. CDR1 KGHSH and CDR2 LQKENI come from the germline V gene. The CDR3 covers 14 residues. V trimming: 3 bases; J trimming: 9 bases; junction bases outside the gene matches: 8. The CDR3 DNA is TGTGCCAGCTCACCGCTTACCCGGGAGGGGACGCAGTATTTT. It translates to CASSPLTREGTQYF.

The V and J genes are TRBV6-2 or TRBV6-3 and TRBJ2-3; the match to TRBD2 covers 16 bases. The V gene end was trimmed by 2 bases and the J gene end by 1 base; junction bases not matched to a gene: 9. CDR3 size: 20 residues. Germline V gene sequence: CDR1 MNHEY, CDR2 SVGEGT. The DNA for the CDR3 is TGTGCCAGCAGTTACCCCCAGGGACTAGCGGGAGGGCAAGGCACAGATACGCAGTATTTT. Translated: CASSYPQGLAGGQGTDTQYF.

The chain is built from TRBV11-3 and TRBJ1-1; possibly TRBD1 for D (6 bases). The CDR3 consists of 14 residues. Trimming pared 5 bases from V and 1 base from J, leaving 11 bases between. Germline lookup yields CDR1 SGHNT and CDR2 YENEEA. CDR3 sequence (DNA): TGTGCCAGCAGCGCCTGGGACAAGAACACTGAAGCTTTCTTT. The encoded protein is CASSAWDKNTEAFF.

This CDR3 is CASSERVSYEQYF. The CDR3 nucleotides are TGTGCCAGCAGTGAAAGAGTCTCCTACGAGCAGTACTTC. The rearrangement joins TRBV2 to TRBJ2-7, with D unclear. Between the trimmed V and J ends, which lost 2 bases and 0 bases, there was a span of 5 bases. This CDR3 has 13 amino acids. Germline values: CDR1 SNHLY, CDR2 FYNNEI.

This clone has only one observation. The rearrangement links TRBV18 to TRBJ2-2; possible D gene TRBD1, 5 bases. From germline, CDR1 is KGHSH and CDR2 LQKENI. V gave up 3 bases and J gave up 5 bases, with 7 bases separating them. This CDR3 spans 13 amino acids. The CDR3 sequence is CASSPQGTGELFF. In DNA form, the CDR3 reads TGTGCCAGCTCACCTCAGGGTACCGGGGAGCTGTTTTTT.

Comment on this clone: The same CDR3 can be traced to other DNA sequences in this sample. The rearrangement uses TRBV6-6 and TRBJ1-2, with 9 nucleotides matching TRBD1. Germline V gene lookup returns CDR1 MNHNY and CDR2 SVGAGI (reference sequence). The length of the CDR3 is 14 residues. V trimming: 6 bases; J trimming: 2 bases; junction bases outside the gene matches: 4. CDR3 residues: CASSQGTGNYGYTF. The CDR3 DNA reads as TGTGCCAGCAGCCAAGGGACAGGGAACTATGGCTACACCTTC.

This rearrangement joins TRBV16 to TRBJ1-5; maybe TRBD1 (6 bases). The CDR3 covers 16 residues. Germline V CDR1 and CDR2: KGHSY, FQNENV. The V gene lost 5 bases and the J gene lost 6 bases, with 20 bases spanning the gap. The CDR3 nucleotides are TGTGCCAGCAGCTTCCTGGGGGCCAATCCCAGTCAGCCCCAGCATTTT. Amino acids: CASSFLGANPSQPQHF. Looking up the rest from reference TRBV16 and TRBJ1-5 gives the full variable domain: GEEVAQTPKHLVRGEGQKAKLYCAPIKGHSYVFWYQQVLKNEFKFLISFQNENVFDETGMPKERFSAKCLPNSPCSLEIQATKLEDSAVYFCASSFLGANPSQPQHFGDGTRLSIL.

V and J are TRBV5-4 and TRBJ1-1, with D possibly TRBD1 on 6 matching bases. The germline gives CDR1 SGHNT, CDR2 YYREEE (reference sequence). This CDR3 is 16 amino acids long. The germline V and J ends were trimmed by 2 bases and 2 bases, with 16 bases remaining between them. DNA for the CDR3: TGTGCCAGCAGCTTTGACACAGGGCCTCTAAACACTGAAGCTTTCTTT. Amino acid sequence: CASSFDTGPLNTEAFF.